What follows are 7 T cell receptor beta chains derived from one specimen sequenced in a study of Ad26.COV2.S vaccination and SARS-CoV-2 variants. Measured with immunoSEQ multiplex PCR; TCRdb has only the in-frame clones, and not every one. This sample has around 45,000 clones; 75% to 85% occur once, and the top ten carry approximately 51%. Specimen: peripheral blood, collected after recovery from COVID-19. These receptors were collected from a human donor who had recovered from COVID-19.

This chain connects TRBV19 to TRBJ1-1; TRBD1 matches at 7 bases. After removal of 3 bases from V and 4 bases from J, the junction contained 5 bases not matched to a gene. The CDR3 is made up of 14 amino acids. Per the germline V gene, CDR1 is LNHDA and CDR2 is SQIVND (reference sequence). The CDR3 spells CASSIKGAVTEAFF. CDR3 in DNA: TGTGCCAGTAGTATTAAGGGGGCCGTCACTGAAGCTTTCTTT.

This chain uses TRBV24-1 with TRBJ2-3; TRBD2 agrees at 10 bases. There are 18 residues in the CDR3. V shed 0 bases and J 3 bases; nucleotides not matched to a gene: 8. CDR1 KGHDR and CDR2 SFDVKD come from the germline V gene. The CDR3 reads CATSDLSGGAGRTDTQYF. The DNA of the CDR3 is TGTGCCACCAGTGATTTGAGCGGGGGGGCCGGTAGGACAGATACGCAGTATTTT.

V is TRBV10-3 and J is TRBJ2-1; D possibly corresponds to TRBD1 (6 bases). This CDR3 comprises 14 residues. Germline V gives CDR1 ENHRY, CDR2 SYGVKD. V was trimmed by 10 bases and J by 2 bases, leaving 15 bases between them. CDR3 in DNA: TGTGCCACCTGCCGGGACAACACCTACAATGAGCAGTTCTTC. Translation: CATCRDNTYNEQFF.

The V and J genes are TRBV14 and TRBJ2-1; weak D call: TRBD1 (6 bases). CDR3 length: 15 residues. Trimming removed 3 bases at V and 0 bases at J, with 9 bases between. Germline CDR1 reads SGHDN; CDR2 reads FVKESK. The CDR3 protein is CASSQGHPSYNEQFF. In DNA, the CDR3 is TGTGCCAGCAGCCAGGGACACCCCTCCTACAATGAGCAGTTCTTC.

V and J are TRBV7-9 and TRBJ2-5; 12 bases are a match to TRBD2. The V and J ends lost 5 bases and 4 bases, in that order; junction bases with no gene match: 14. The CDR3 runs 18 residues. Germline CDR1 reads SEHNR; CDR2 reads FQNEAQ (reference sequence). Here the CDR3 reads CASSPPLRLAGVRETQYF. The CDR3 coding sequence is TGTGCCAGCAGCCCGCCTTTGAGACTAGCGGGAGTGCGAGAGACCCAGTACTTC.

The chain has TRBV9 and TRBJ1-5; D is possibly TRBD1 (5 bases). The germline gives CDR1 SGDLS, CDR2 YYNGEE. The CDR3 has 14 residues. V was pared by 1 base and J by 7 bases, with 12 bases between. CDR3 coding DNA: TGTGCCAGCAGCGTACGGGGGGAGTCCCAGCCCCAGCATTTT. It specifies CASSVRGESQPQHF.

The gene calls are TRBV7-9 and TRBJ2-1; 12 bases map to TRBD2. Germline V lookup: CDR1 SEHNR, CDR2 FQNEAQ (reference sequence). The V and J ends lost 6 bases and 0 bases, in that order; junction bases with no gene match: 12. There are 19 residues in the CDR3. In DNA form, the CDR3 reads TGTGCCAGCAGTGACCCGGGACTAGCGGGTTCCAGCTCCTACAATGAGCAGTTCTTC. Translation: CASSDPGLAGSSSYNEQFF.